Listed here are 30 T cell receptor beta chains from one sample, sequenced in a study of CD8 T cell repertoires and HIV-1 epitope variants. The antigens of these receptors remain unknown. Clones were read by immunoSEQ multiplex PCR, and TCRdb kept only the in-frame ones, dropping some. The sample carries 5,000 or so clones, around 66% recorded once. The sequencing sample was made of cultured CD8+ T cells derived from PBMCs. The receptors derive from a male donor with HIV.

V and J are TRBV7-2 and TRBJ2-5; D may be TRBD2 (5 bases). V was trimmed by 5 bases and J by 2 bases, leaving 15 bases between them. The germline CDR1 and CDR2 sequences are SGHTA and FQGNSA. CDR3 size: 15 residues. CDR3 sequence: CASSPSLALQETQYF. In nucleotides, the CDR3 is TGTGCCAGCAGCCCTTCTCTAGCCCTACAAGAGACCCAGTACTTC. Full variable domain (rest looked up from reference TRBV7-2 and TRBJ2-5): GAGVSQSPSNKVTEKGKDVELRCDPISGHTALYWYRQSLGQGLEFLIYFQGNSAPDKSGLPSDRFSAERTGGSVSTLTIQRTQQEDSAVYLCASSPSLALQETQYFGPGTRLLVL.

Of note for this clone: The junction shows a germline mismatch at one end, possibly a read error. In nucleotides, the CDR3 is TGTGCCAGCAGCTTATTTCCAGCGGGGCATTTCACCCCGTACTTC. This translates into CASSLFPAGHFTPYF. V and J are TRBV7-9 and TRBJ2-5; 7 bases agree with TRBD2. Per germline, CDR1 SEHNR and CDR2 FQNEAQ (reference sequence). The CDR3 consists of 15 residues.

V usage is TRBV28 and J usage is TRBJ2-1, with 11 bases fitting TRBD1. The germline CDR1 and CDR2 sequences are MDHEN and SYDVKM. V shed 7 bases, J shed 8 bases, and the junction held 10 bases outside the gene matches. The CDR3 is made up of 15 amino acids. The CDR3 here is CASNNRDRGGHEQFF. CDR3 DNA sequence: TGTGCCAGCAATAACCGGGACAGGGGGGGCCATGAGCAGTTCTTC.

This clone was seen a few times. The chain couples TRBV5-2 to TRBJ2-5; the table's D call, TRBD2, has no DNA check behind it. TRBV5-2 has pseudogene status. The CDR3 is 15 residues long. This CDR3 reads CASSSAGIDQETQYF. The DNA for the CDR3 is TGTGCCAGCAGCTCCGCCGGGATAGATCAAGAGACCCAGTACTTC.

The chain combines TRBV18 with TRBJ2-7; 7 bases fit TRBD1. The germline V gene has CDR1 KGHSH and CDR2 LQKENI. J was trimmed by 4 bases and V by 2 bases; bases with no gene match: 8. The CDR3 covers 15 residues. This CDR3 is CASSPSQGGLYEQYF. The CDR3 DNA reads TGTGCCAGCTCACCATCTCAAGGGGGCCTTTACGAGCAGTACTTC. Full variable domain (remainder filled in from reference TRBV18 and TRBJ2-7): NAGVMQNPRHLVRRRGQEARLRCSPMKGHSHVYWYRQLPEEGLKFMVYLQKENIIDESGMPKERFSAEFPKEGPSILRIQQVVRGDSAAYFCASSPSQGGLYEQYFGPGTRLTVT.

In this sample, this clone is large. The chain uses TRBV27 and TRBJ2-7; D may be TRBD1 or TRBD2 (5 bases each). The CDR3 length is 16 residues. Germline-derived CDR1 and CDR2 are MNHEY and SMNVEV (reference sequence). Trimming shortened V by 0 bases and J by 0 bases, and 12 bases separated the two germline ends. CDR3 region: CASSLSVGTYSYEQYF. The CDR3 bases are TGTGCCAGCAGTTTATCGGTTGGGACGTACTCCTACGAGCAGTACTTC.

V usage is TRBV9 and J usage is TRBJ1-1, with a possible D match to TRBD1 (6 bases). The V gene lost 2 bases and the J gene lost 1 base, with 15 bases spanning the gap. The CDR3 is made up of 16 amino acids. Germline loops: CDR1 SGDLS, CDR2 YYNGEE. CDR3 sequence reads: CASSVFDVTGNTEAFF. CDR3 sequence (DNA): TGTGCCAGCAGCGTTTTCGATGTGACAGGGAACACTGAAGCTTTCTTT.

The chain carries TRBV7-9 and TRBJ2-1; the D gene is possibly TRBD1 (6 bases). Trimming stripped 6 bases from V and 0 bases from J, with 18 bases between. The CDR3 has 17 residues. From germline, CDR1 is SEHNR and CDR2 FQNEAQ (reference sequence). CDR3 DNA sequence: TGTGCCAGCAGTTCCAACAGGGAATGGGTCTCCTACAATGAGCAGTTCTTC. Translation gives CASSSNREWVSYNEQFF.

This clone is medium-sized by share. This rearrangement joins TRBV27 to TRBJ2-3; 9 positions agree with TRBD2. The CDR3 is made up of 17 amino acids. CDR1 MNHEY and CDR2 SMNVEV come from the germline V gene (reference sequence). V shed 4 bases and J 2 bases; nucleotides not matched to a gene: 10. The CDR3 DNA is TGTGCCAGCAGTTCTACATCGACTAGCGGAGACACAGATACGCAGTATTTT. Its translation: CASSSTSTSGDTDTQYF.

This clone came up a few times. One end of the junction fails to match germline, which may point to a read error. The chain links TRBV7-8 to TRBJ2-3, with no clear D. CDR1 and CDR2 (germline): SGHVS, FQNEAQ. The CDR3 length is 13 residues. The CDR3 is CASSTIGTDTQYF. CDR3 DNA: TGTGCCAGCAGCACCATTGGCACGGATACGCAGTATTTT.

This clone was counted a single time. The gene calls are TRBV11-2 and TRBJ1-5; 7 bases match TRBD1. V was pared by 5 bases and J by 9 bases, with 7 bases of the junction left unmatched. CDR1 SGHAT and CDR2 FQNNGV come from the germline V gene. The CDR3 consists of 13 residues. The CDR3 DNA is TGTGCCAGCAGCGACAGGGCCACGATGCCCCAGCATTTT. Protein: CASSDRATMPQHF.

The chain carries TRBV9 and TRBJ2-5, with D tentatively TRBD2 (6 bases). The V gene's germline CDR1 is SGDLS and CDR2 YYNGEE. V lost 0 bases to trimming and J lost 0 bases, with 12 bases between them. CDR3 size: 16 residues. The CDR3 protein is CASSVGSAGYQETQYF. CDR3 nucleotides: TGTGCCAGCAGCGTAGGAAGCGCGGGGTACCAAGAGACCCAGTACTTC.

This chain links TRBV27 with TRBJ1-5, with a weak D call TRBD1 (5 bases). Between the trimmed V and J ends, which lost 3 bases and 3 bases, there was a span of 9 bases. The germline gives CDR1 MNHEY, CDR2 SMNVEV (reference sequence). The CDR3 is 14 residues long. CDR3 residues: CASSLGGVNQPQHF. The CDR3 DNA reads TGTGCCAGCAGTTTGGGGGGAGTCAATCAGCCCCAGCATTTT.

This clone has only a few counts. The V call is TRBV19, the J call TRBJ2-7; 7 nucleotides align to TRBD1. V was pared by 1 base and J by 4 bases, with 7 bases of the junction left unmatched. The CDR3 covers 15 residues. CDR1 and CDR2 (germline): LNHDA, SQIVND (reference sequence). The CDR3 is CASSIAQGLVYEQYF. The CDR3 region has the DNA TGTGCCAGTAGTATAGCACAGGGGTTGGTTTACGAGCAGTACTTC.

The chain uses TRBV6-6 and TRBJ1-2, with D possibly matching TRBD1 (6 bases). CDR3 size: 12 residues. V dropped 5 bases and J dropped 8 bases, with 12 bases sitting between them. Germline CDR1 is MNHNY and CDR2 is SVGAGI (reference sequence). The CDR3 bases are TGTGCCAGCAGTACTCCGGGGGGCGGCTACACCTTC. It specifies CASSTPGGGYTF.

The V call is TRBV19, the J call TRBJ2-5; D is unresolved. The V gene's germline CDR1 is LNHDA and CDR2 SQIVND (reference sequence). With 1 base removed from V and 5 bases from J, the gap between germline ends came to 8 bases. The CDR3 totals 13 residues. CDR3 nucleotide sequence: TGTGCCAGTAGTATAGTAGCATGGGAGACCCAGTACTTC. Amino acid sequence: CASSIVAWETQYF. The whole variable domain, filled in from reference TRBV19 and TRBJ2-5, reads DGGITQSPKYLFRKEGQNVTLSCEQNLNHDAMYWYRQDPGQGLRLIYYSQIVNDFQKGDIAEGYSVSREKKESFPLTVTSAQKNPTAFYLCASSIVAWETQYFGPGTRLLVL.

The rearrangement links TRBV5-4 to TRBJ1-3; a weak D match, TRBD1 (5 bases). The germline V gene encodes CDR1 SGHNT and CDR2 YYREEE (reference sequence). The CDR3 runs to 14 residues. V gave up 0 bases and J gave up 7 bases, with 11 bases separating them. CDR3 nucleotide sequence: TGTGCCAGCAGCTTGGTACAGGACCACAACACCATATATTTT. Protein: CASSLVQDHNTIYF.

This clone was detected only a few times. The chain joins TRBV6-6 to TRBJ1-1; D ambiguous. Per the germline V gene, CDR1 is MNHNY and CDR2 is SVGAGI (reference sequence). The V end lost 6 bases, the J end lost 7 bases, and 9 bases lay between the germline ends. CDR3 length: 11 residues. In DNA, the CDR3 is TGTGCCAGCAGCCTACAAGTTGAAGCTTTCTTT. It is translated as CASSLQVEAFF.

This sequence joins TRBV19 and TRBJ2-1; TRBD2 aligns across 8 bases. The CDR3 extends over 13 amino acids. Germline V gives CDR1 LNHDA, CDR2 SQIVND (reference sequence). After removal of 5 bases from V and 10 bases from J, the junction contained 7 bases not matched to a gene. The chain's CDR3 is CASSPGLVYEQFF. The CDR3 bases are TGTGCCAGTAGTCCGGGACTAGTATACGAGCAGTTCTTC.

The chain couples TRBV9 to TRBJ1-2; possible D gene TRBD1, 5 bases. V lost 3 bases and J 5 bases, leaving 14 bases between the germline ends. The CDR3 runs 14 residues. Germline assignment: CDR1 SGDLS and CDR2 YYNGEE. In DNA, the CDR3 is TGTGCCAGCAGCGCTGGGACTGACTATTATGGCTACACCTTC. Encoded protein: CASSAGTDYYGYTF.

The chain recombines TRBV5-1 with TRBJ2-3; 11 bases are shared with TRBD2. CDR3 length: 15 amino acids. Unmatched junction bases numbered 1, after V lost 2 bases and J lost 2 bases. Germline values: CDR1 SGHRS, CDR2 YFSETQ. The CDR3 region has the DNA TGCGCCAGCAGCTTTAGCGGGGGGGACACAGATACGCAGTATTTT. It specifies CASSFSGGDTDTQYF.

In DNA, the CDR3 is TGTGCCAGTAGTATAGTGATCCTTGACTATGGCTACACCTTC. Translating it yields CASSIVILDYGYTF. The genes are TRBV19 and TRBJ1-2; D call uncertain. The V gene's germline CDR1 is LNHDA and CDR2 SQIVND (reference sequence). The CDR3 runs 14 residues. V shed 1 base and J shed 3 bases, with 9 bases lying between them.

The V gene is TRBV7-9, the J gene TRBJ1-5; D unresolved. Germline V gives CDR1 SEHNR, CDR2 FQNEAQ (reference sequence). CDR3 size: 12 residues. Deletions cut 6 bases from V and 4 bases from J, with 7 bases between. CDR3 loop: CASSPENQPQHF. CDR3 bases: TGTGCCAGCAGTCCAGAAAATCAGCCCCAGCATTTT.

This chain uses TRBV19 with TRBJ2-3; TRBD1 or TRBD2 may be the D gene (5 bases each). With 3 bases removed from V and 6 bases from J, the gap between germline ends came to 16 bases. The CDR3 runs to 15 residues. Germline V lookup: CDR1 LNHDA, CDR2 SQIVND (reference sequence). The CDR3 region is CASSIGPAEGDTQYF. The CDR3 nucleotides read TGTGCCAGTAGTATCGGACCTGCCGAGGGGGATACGCAGTATTTT.

V is TRBV5-4 and J is TRBJ1-2; the D is unclear. The V gene lost 7 bases and the J gene lost 1 base, with 11 bases spanning the gap. Germline values: CDR1 SGHNT, CDR2 YYREEE (reference sequence). This CDR3 spans 13 amino acids. The CDR3 region is CASLDADNYGYTF. The CDR3 region has the DNA TGTGCCAGCTTAGACGCGGATAACTATGGCTACACCTTC.

This chain links TRBV7-9 with TRBJ1-2, with 7 bases lining up with TRBD1. CDR3 length equals 14 residues. The J segment lost 2 bases and the V segment lost 5 bases, leaving 5 bases of the junction unmatched. Germline V lookup: CDR1 SEHNR, CDR2 FQNEAQ (reference sequence). The CDR3 DNA follows: TGTGCCAGCAGCCTAACGACAGGGAACTATGGCTACACCTTC. The encoded protein is CASSLTTGNYGYTF.

This CDR3 reads CASSLTSGPYNEQFF. The CDR3 coding sequence is TGTGCCAGCAGCTTAACTAGCGGGCCTTACAATGAGCAGTTCTTC. The gene calls are TRBV7-2 and TRBJ2-1; TRBD2 matches 9 bases. Unmatched junction bases numbered 3, after V lost 2 bases and J lost 4 bases. The germline CDR1 and CDR2 sequences are SGHTA and FQGNSA. The CDR3 has 15 amino acids.

The chain recombines TRBV14 with TRBJ2-1; tentatively, D is TRBD2 (6 bases). Germline V CDR1 and CDR2: SGHDN, FVKESK. The CDR3 is made up of 17 amino acids. With 0 bases removed from V and 8 bases from J, the gap between germline ends came to 20 bases. CDR3 amino acids: CASSQEGRGALSYEQFF. The CDR3 DNA reads TGTGCCAGCAGCCAAGAGGGGCGGGGAGCCCTTTCGTATGAGCAGTTCTTC.

J is TRBJ2-7 and V is TRBV11-2; D unresolved. V lost 2 bases and J lost 0, with 5 bases in between. The CDR3 is 13 amino acids. The germline gives CDR1 SGHAT, CDR2 FQNNGV. CDR3 region: CASSLLDSYEQYF. As DNA, the CDR3 is TGTGCCAGCAGCTTACTAGACTCCTACGAGCAGTACTTC.

This chain uses TRBV10-1 with TRBJ1-4; D remains ambiguous. CDR1 WNHNN and CDR2 SYGVQD come from the germline V gene (reference sequence). This CDR3 is 15 amino acids long. Trimming took 0 bases from V and 4 from J, leaving 9 bases between them. The CDR3 here is CASSESGTFNEKLFF. CDR3 nucleotide sequence: TGCGCCAGCAGTGAGTCGGGCACGTTTAATGAAAAACTGTTTTTT.